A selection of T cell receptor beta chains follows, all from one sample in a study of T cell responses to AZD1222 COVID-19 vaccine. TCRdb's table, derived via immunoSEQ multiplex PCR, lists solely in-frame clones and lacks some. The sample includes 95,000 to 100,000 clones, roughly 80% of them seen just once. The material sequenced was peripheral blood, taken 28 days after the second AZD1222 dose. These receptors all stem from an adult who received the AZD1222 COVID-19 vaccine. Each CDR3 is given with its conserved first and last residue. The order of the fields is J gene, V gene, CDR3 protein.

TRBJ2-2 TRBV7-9 CASSLAAGGGTGELFF
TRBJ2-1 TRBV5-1 CASSSGQGFGNEQFF
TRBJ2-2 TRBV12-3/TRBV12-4 CASTDTGELFF
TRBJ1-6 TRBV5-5 CASTLETGRNSPLHF
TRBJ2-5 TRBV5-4 CASRTQETQYF
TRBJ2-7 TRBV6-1 CASSEAVVKQGLTYEQYF
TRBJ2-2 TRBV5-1 CASSRRGELFF
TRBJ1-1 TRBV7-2 CASSLSFAGTGGWSEAFF
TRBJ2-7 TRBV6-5 CASTGQTDSYEQYF
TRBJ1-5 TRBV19 CASSPLLEQPQHF
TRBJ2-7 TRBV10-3 CASAAAGQGAQEQYF
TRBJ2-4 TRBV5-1 CASSLNFRLEDAKNIQYF
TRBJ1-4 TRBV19 CASSEDRKDEKLFF
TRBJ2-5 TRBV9 CASSVGPSGKETQYF
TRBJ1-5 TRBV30 CAWSVGLGNQPQHF
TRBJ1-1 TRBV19 CASSTLNKMNTEAFF
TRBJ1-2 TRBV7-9 CASSLVPGSYGYTF
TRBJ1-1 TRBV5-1 CASSSNGANTEAFF
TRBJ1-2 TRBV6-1 CAISLKGNYGYTF
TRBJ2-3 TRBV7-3 CASSFGASDTQYF
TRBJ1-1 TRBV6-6 CASSPDTEAFF
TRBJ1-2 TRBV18 CASSPQSGRDSGYTF
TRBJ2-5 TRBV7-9 CASSLAPQETQYF
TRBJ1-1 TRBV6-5 CASSYSRNTEAFF
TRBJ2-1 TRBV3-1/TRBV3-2 CASSLERGAHNEQFF
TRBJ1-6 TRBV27 CASSPGLGNSPLHF
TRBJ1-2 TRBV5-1 CASSLAPPEGYGYTF
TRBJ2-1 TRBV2 CASRFPGLAGEGSYNEQFF
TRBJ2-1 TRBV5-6 CASSRGDEQFF
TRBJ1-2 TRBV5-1 CASSPGQSYGYTF
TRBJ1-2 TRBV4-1 CASSQWGAANYGYTF
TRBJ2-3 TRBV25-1 CASSLSGPTDTQYF
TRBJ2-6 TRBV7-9 CASSLRSSGANVLTF
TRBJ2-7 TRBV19 CASSTDRFPYEQYF
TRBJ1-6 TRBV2 CASNLNGQENSPLHF
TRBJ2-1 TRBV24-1 CATSDVGQSTIGEQFF
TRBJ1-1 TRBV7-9 CASSHLNTEAFF
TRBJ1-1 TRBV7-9 CASSWTLGSGAPEAFF
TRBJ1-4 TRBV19 CASSIVNEKLFF
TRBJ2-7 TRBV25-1 CASDGTGDHEQYF
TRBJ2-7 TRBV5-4 CASSGDGLEQYF
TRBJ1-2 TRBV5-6 CASSLNRRGGYTF
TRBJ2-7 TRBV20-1 CSARSGSLQYF
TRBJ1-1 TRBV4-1 CASSPLRRDTEAFF
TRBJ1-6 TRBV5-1 CASSLDGQASSYNSPLHF
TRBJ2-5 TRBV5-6 CASSGQPAGDQETQYF
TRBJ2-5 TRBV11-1 CASRARLEMTETQYF
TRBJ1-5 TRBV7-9 CASTDVGNQPQHF
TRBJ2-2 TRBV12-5 CASAQRRTSLTGELFF
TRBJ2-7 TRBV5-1 CASSLEDTDYEQYF
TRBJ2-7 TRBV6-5 CASSSTPVPYEQYF
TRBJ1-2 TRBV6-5 CAMRGEGPWEGYTF
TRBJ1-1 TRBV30 CAWSGTENTEAFF
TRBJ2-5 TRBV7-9 CASSWRQGAQETQYF
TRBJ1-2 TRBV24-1 CATSDLSPNYGYTF